The 10 T cell receptor beta chains listed next were all sequenced from one sample in a study of blood T cell repertoires in COVID-19. The repertoire was sequenced with immunoSEQ multiplex PCR; TCRdb's copy has only in-frame clones and lacks some. The sample holds about 130,000 clones, 60% to 80% seen once. Specimen: peripheral blood. The source of these receptors is a man between 60 and 75 years old who had recovered from COVID-19.

The rearrangement joins TRBV19 to TRBJ1-2; 12 bases are shared with TRBD1. The CDR3 loop spans 18 amino acids. CDR1 and CDR2 (germline): LNHDA, SQIVND (reference sequence). V shed 4 bases and J 0 bases; nucleotides not matched to a gene: 9. The CDR3 here is CASSTGTGGPATNYGYTF. The CDR3, as DNA: TGTGCCAGTAGTACTGGGACAGGGGGCCCCGCGACTAACTATGGCTACACCTTC.

The chain joins TRBV6-4 to TRBJ2-1; 12 bases agree with TRBD2. The length of the CDR3 is 16 residues. Germline V gene lookup returns CDR1 MRHNA and CDR2 SNTAGT. V shed 6 bases and J 6 bases; nucleotides not matched to a gene: 9. CDR3 region: CASSPTPSGGGNEQFF. In DNA, the CDR3 is TGTGCCAGCAGCCCAACCCCTAGCGGGGGGGGCAATGAGCAGTTCTTC.

This chain uses TRBV7-2 with TRBJ2-4, with 12 bases matching TRBD2. J was trimmed by 4 bases and V by 1 base; bases with no gene match: 2. The CDR3 extends over 16 amino acids. CDR1 is SGHTA, CDR2 FQGNSA, per germline. The chain's CDR3 is CASSLGGLAGKNIQYF. The CDR3 nucleotides are TGTGCCAGCAGCTTAGGAGGACTAGCGGGGAAAAACATTCAGTACTTC.

The chain combines TRBV5-8 with TRBJ1-5, with 8 positions matching TRBD1. With V trimmed by 5 bases and J by 5 bases, 9 bases remained unmatched. The CDR3 covers 15 residues. Germline V gene data show CDR1 as SGHTS and CDR2 as YDEGEE. The CDR3 DNA reads as TGTGCCAGCAGTTCATCCGGGACAGGTTATCAGCCCCAGCATTTT. It codes for CASSSSGTGYQPQHF. Filled out from reference TRBV5-8 and TRBJ1-5, the complete variable domain reads EAGVTQSPTHLIKTRGQQATLRCSPISGHTSVYWYQQALGLGLQFLLWYDEGEERNRGNFPPRFSGRQFPNYSSELNVNALELEDSALYLCASSSSGTGYQPQHFGDGTRLSIL.

The chain is built from TRBV7-9 and TRBJ2-2; D might be TRBD2 (5 bases). This CDR3 spans 10 amino acids. The V gene's germline CDR1 is SEHNR and CDR2 FQNEAQ (reference sequence). The V and J ends lost 8 bases and 7 bases respectively, with 5 bases between them. The CDR3 DNA is TGTGCCAGCGGGAGCGGGGAGCTGTTTTTT. Protein product: CASGSGELFF.

CDR3 nucleotide sequence: TGTGCCAGCAGCGAAGAGAGGGAGTATTCACCCCTCCACTTT. It translates to CASSEEREYSPLHF. The genes are TRBV7-2 and TRBJ1-6; no definite D call. The length of the CDR3 is 14 residues. The germline V gene encodes CDR1 SGHTA and CDR2 FQGNSA. V was cut by 5 bases and J by 8 bases, with 13 bases left in between.

The chain is built from TRBV24-1 and TRBJ2-7; TRBD1 is a possible D gene (6 bases). V was pared by 4 bases and J by 5 bases, with 14 bases between. The germline gives CDR1 KGHDR, CDR2 SFDVKD. The CDR3 is 14 amino acids. CDR3 in amino acids: CATSERGGRDEQYF. The CDR3 DNA follows: TGTGCCACCAGTGAACGTGGGGGCCGGGACGAGCAGTACTTC.

The genes are TRBV5-4 and TRBJ1-2; D not resolved. V was pared by 0 bases and J by 13 bases, with 13 bases between. This CDR3 has 12 amino acids. Germline values: CDR1 SGHNT, CDR2 YYREEE (reference sequence). The CDR3 protein is CASSLETYGGTF. The CDR3 coding sequence is TGTGCCAGCAGCTTGGAAACCTATGGCGGCACCTTC.

The chain links TRBV6-5 to TRBJ1-6; a possible D gene is TRBD1 (5 bases). This CDR3 has 14 residues. In germline, CDR1 is MNHEY, CDR2 SVGAGI. The V end was cut by 8 bases, the J end by 2 bases, with 10 bases between. The CDR3 loop is CASWATAYNSPLHF. CDR3 in DNA: TGTGCCAGCTGGGCGACAGCCTATAATTCACCCCTCCACTTT.

The rearrangement links TRBV3-1 (or the pseudogene TRBV3-2) to TRBJ1-5; D is uncertain. CDR3 length: 12 residues. The V end was cut by 2 bases, the J end by 7 bases, with 6 bases between. CDR1 and CDR2 from the germline V gene are LGHDT and YNNKEL (reference sequence). The CDR3 spells CASSQTGQPQHF. CDR3 in DNA: TGTGCCAGCAGCCAAACGGGACAGCCCCAGCATTTT.